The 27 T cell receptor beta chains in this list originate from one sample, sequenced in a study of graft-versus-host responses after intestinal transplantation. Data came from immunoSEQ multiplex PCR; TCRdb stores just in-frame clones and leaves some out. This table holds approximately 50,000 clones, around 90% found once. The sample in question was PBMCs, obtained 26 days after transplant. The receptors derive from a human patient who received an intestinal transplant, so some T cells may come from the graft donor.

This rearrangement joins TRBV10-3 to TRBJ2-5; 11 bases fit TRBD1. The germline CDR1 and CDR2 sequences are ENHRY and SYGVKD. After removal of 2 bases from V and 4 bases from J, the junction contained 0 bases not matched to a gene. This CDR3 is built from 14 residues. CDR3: CAISEGQGAETQYF. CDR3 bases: TGTGCCATCAGTGAGGGACAGGGGGCAGAGACCCAGTACTTC.

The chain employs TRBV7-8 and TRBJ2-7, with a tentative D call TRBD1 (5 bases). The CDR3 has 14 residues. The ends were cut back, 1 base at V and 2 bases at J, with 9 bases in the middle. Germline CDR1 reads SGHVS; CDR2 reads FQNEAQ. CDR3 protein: CASSLVRGTYEQYV. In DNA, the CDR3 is TGTGCCAGCAGCTTAGTAAGGGGTACCTACGAGCAGTACGTC.

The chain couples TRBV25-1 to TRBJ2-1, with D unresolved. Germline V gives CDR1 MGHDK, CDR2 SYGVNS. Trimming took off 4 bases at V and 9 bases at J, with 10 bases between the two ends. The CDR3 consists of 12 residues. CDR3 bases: TGTGCCAGCAGTGGAAACAGAGCTGAGCAGTTCTTC. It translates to CASSGNRAEQFF.

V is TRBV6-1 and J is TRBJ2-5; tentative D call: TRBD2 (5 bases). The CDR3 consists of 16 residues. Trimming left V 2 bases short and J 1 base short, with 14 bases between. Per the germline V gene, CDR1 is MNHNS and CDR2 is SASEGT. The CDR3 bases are TGTGCCAGCAGTGAATTTTGGGAGCCGCGCCAAGAGACCCAGTACTTC. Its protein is CASSEFWEPRQETQYF.

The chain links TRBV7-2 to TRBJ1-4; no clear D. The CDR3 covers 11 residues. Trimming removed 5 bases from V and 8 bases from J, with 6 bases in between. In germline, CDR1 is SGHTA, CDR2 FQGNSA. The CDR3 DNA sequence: TGTGCCAGCAGCCACAGAGAAAAACTGTTTTTT. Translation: CASSHREKLFF.

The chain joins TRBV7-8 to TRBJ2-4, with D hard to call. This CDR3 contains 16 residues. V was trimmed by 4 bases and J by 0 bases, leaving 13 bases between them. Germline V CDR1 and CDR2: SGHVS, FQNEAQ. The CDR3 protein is CASSYLPEVAKNIQYF. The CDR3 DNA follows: TGTGCCAGCAGCTACCTACCCGAGGTAGCCAAAAACATTCAGTACTTC. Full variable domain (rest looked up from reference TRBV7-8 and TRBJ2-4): GAGVSQSPRYKVAKRGQDVALRCDPISGHVSLFWYQQALGQGPEFLTYFQNEAQLDKSGLPSDRFFAERPEGSVSTLKIQRTQQEDSAVYLCASSYLPEVAKNIQYFGAGTRLSVL.

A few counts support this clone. CDR3 amino acids: CASSQGGEYSPLHF. CDR3 nucleotides: TGCGCCAGCAGTCAAGGAGGGGAATATTCACCCCTCCACTTT. The chain has TRBV5-1 and TRBJ1-6; D perhaps matches TRBD1 (5 bases). Trimming removed 5 bases at V and 8 bases at J, with 14 bases between. The CDR3 consists of 14 residues. Germline assignment: CDR1 SGHRS and CDR2 YFSETQ.

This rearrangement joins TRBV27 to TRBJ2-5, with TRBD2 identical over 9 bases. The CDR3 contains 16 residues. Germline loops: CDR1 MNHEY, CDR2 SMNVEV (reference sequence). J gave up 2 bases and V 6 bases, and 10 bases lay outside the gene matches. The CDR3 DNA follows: TGTGCCAGCAGGAAGTTGTTAGCGGGAGATCAAGAGACCCAGTACTTC. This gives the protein CASRKLLAGDQETQYF.

The CDR3 DNA sequence: TGTGCCAGCAGTGGGACAGGGACACAAGAGACCCAGTACTTC. Translation: CASSGTGTQETQYF. The chain is built from TRBV28 and TRBJ2-5; 9 positions agree with TRBD1. Trimming at V came to 5 bases and at J to 2 bases, leaving 3 bases not matched to a gene. The CDR3 totals 14 residues. In germline, CDR1 is MDHEN, CDR2 SYDVKM.

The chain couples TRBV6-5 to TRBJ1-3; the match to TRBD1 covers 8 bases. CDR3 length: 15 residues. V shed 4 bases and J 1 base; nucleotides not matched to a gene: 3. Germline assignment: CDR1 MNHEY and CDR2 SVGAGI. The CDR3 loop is CASSFRTGSGNTIYF. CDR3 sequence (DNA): TGTGCCAGCAGTTTCCGGACAGGGTCTGGAAACACCATATATTTT.

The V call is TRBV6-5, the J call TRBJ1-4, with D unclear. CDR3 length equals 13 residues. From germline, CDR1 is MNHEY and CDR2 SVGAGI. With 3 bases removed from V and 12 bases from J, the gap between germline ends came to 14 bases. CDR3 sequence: CASSYNSGSELFF. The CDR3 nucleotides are TGTGCCAGCAGTTATAATTCGGGATCGGAACTGTTTTTT.

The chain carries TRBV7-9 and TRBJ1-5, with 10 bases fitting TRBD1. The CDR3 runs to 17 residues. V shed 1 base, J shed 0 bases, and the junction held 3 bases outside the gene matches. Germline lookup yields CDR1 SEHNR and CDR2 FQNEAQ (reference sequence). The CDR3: CASSLETGGNSNQPQHF. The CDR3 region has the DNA TGTGCCAGCAGCTTAGAGACAGGGGGCAATAGCAATCAGCCCCAGCATTTT.

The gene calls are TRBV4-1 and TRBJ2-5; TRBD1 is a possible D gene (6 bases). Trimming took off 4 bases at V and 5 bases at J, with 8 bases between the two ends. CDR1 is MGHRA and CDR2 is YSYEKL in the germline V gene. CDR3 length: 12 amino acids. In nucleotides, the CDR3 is TGCGCCAGCAGCCCTCAGGGGGAGACCCAGTACTTC. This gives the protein CASSPQGETQYF.

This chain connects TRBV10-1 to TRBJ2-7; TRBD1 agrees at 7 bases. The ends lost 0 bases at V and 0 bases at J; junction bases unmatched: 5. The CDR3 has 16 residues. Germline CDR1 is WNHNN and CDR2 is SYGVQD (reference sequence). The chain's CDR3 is CASSESPDRSSYEQYF. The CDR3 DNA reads TGCGCCAGCAGTGAGTCTCCGGACAGGAGCTCCTACGAGCAGTACTTC.

CDR3 region: CASSIRDFSTDTQYF. CDR3 DNA: TGTGCCAGCAGTATACGGGACTTTTCCACAGATACGCAGTATTTT. The V and J genes are TRBV27 and TRBJ2-3; possibly TRBD2 for D (6 bases). Trimming removed 5 bases from V and 2 bases from J, with 14 bases in between. Germline loops: CDR1 MNHEY, CDR2 SMNVEV (reference sequence). CDR3 size: 15 residues.

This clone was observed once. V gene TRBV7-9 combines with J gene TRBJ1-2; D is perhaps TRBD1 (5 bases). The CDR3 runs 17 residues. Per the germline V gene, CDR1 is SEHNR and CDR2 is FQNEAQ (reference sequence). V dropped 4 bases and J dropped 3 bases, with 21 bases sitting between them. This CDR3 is CASSSIRGQSVYYGYTF. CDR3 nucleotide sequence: TGTGCCAGCAGCTCAATCCGAGGACAATCCGTTTACTATGGCTACACCTTC.

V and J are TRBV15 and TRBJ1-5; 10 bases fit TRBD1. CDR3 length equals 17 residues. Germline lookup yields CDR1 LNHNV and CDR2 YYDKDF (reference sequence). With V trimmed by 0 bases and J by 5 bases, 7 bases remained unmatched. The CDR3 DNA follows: TGTGCCACCAGCAGAGATGGTGTTGGGACAGGGGATCAGCCCCAGCATTTT. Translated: CATSRDGVGTGDQPQHF.

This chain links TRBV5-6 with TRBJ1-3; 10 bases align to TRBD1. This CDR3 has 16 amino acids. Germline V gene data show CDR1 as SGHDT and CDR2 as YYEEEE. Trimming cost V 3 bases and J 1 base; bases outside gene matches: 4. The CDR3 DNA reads TGTGCCAGCAGCTGGGGACAGGGGACGTCTGGAAACACCATATATTTT. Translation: CASSWGQGTSGNTIYF. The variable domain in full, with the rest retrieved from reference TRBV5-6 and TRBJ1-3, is DAGVTQSPTHLIKTRGQQVTLRCSPKSGHDTVSWYQQALGQGPQFIFQYYEEEERQRGNFPDRFSGHQFPNYSSELNVNALLLGDSALYLCASSWGQGTSGNTIYFGEGSWLTVV.

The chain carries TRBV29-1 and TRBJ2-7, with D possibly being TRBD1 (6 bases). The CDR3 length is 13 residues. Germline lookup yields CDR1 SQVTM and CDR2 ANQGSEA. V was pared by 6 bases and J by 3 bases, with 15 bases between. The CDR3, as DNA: TGCAGCGTCGCCGGACAGCCCGTCTACGAGCAGTACTTC. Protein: CSVAGQPVYEQYF.

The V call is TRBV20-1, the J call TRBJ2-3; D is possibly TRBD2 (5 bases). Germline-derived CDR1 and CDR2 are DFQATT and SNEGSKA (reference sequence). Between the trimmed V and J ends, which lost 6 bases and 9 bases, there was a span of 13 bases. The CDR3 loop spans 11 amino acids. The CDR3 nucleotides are TGCAGTGCAGACGGACTCCTAACGCAGTATTTT. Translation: CSADGLLTQYF.

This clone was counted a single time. The CDR3 here is CASSSSELHYGYTF. CDR3 sequence (DNA): TGTGCCAGCAGCTCGTCTGAGCTGCACTATGGCTACACCTTC. The chain joins TRBV5-4 to TRBJ1-2; D unresolved. This CDR3 contains 14 residues. The germline CDR1 and CDR2 sequences are SGHNT and YYREEE (reference sequence). V shed 3 bases and J shed 3 bases, with 12 bases lying between them.

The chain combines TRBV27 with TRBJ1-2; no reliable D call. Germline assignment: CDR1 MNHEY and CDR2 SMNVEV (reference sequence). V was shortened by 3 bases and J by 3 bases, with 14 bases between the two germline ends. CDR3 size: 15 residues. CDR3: CASSFRASEYYGYTF. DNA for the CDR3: TGTGCCAGCAGTTTTCGTGCGTCCGAATACTATGGCTACACCTTC.

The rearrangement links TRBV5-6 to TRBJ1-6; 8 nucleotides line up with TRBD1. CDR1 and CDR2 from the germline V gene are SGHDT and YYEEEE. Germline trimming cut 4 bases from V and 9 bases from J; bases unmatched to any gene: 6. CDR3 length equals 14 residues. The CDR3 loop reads CASSETGEGSPLHF. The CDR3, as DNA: TGTGCCAGCAGCGAGACAGGGGAGGGTTCACCCCTCCACTTT.

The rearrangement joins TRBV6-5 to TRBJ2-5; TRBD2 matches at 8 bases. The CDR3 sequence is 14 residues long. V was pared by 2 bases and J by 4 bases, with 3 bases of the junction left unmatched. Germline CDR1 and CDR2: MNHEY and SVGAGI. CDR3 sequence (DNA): TGTGCCAGCAGTTACAGTAGCGGGGTAGAGACCCAGTACTTC. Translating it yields CASSYSSGVETQYF.

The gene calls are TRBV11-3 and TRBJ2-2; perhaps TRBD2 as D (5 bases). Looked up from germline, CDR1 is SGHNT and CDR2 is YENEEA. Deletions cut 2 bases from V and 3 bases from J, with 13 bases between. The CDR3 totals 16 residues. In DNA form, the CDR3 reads TGTGCCAGCAGCTTACCCGGGAAAAGGTACACCGGGGAGCTGTTTTTT. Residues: CASSLPGKRYTGELFF.

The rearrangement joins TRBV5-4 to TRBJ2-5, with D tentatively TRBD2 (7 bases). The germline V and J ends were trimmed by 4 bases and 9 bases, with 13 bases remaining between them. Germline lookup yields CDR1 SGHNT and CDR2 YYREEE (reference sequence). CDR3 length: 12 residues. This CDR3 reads CASSIEGGAQYF. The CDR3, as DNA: TGTGCCAGCAGCATAGAGGGGGGGGCCCAGTACTTC.

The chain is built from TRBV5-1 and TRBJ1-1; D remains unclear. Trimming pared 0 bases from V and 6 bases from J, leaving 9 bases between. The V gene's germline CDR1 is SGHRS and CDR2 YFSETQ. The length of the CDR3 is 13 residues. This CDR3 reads CASSLDGGPEAFF. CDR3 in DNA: TGCGCCAGCAGCTTGGATGGTGGGCCTGAAGCTTTCTTT.